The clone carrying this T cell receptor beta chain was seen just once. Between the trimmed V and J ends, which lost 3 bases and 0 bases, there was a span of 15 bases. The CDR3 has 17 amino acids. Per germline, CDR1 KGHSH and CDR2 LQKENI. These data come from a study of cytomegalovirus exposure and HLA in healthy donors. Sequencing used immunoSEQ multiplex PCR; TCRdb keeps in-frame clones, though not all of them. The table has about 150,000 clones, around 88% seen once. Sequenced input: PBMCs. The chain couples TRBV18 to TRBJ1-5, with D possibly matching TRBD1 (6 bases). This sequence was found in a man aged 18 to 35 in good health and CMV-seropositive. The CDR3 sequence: CASSPSRGHLSNQPQHF. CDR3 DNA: TGTGCCAGCTCACCGTCCAGGGGCCACCTTAGCAATCAGCCCCAGCATTTT.